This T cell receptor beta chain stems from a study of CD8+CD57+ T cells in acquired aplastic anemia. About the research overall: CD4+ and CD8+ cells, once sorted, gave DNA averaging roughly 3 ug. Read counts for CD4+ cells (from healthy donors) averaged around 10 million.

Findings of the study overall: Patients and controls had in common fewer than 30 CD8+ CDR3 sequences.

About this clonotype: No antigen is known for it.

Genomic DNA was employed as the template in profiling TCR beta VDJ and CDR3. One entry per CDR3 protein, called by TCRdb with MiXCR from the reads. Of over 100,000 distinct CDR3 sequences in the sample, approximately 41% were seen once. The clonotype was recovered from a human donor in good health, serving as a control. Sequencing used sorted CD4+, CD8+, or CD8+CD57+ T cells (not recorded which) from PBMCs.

The CDR3 is CASSLEGQGAFRNYGYTF. Here the CDR3 DNA reads TGTGCCAGCAGCTTAGAAGGACAGGGGGCTTTTAGGAACTATGGCTACACCTTC. V gene TRBV11-2 combines with J gene TRBJ1-2, with TRBD1 matching 11 bases. The CDR3 totals 18 residues. J lost 2 bases, V lost 0 bases, and 8 bases had no gene match. Germline V CDR1 and CDR2: SGHAT, FQNNGV.